These T cell receptor beta chains were read from a single sample in a study of T cell changes during pregnancy in multiple sclerosis. Libraries were prepared by immunoSEQ multiplex PCR; TCRdb keeps only in-frame clonotypes and omits some of them. The data show 30,000 or so clones, about 83% seen once. Here the sequenced sample was CD8+ T cells from peripheral blood mononuclear cells, taken after pregnancy. All receptors come from a female donor with multiple sclerosis, enrolled in a pregnancy study. Both conserved end residues are part of each CDR3. The order of the fields is clone size, V gene, J gene, D gene, CDR3 length, CDR3 protein, CDR3 DNA. D genes are given only for firm matches. Clone size appears in some rows only: once, few, many, or a class for an expanded clone.

clone_size: NA
v_call: TRBV15
j_call: TRBJ1-4
d_call: TRBD1
cdr3_length: 12
cdr3_aa: CATGQGDEKLFF
cdr3_nt: TGTGCCACGGGACAGGGGGATGAAAAACTGTTTTTT

clone_size: once
v_call: TRBV7-6
j_call: TRBJ1-1
d_call: TRBD1
cdr3_length: 15
cdr3_aa: CASSLFPGGNTEAFF
cdr3_nt: TGTGCCAGCAGCTTATTCCCAGGGGGGAACACTGAAGCTTTCTTT

clone_size: once
v_call: TRBV9
j_call: TRBJ1-5
d_call: NA
cdr3_length: 13
cdr3_aa: CASSVIPVRPQHF
cdr3_nt: TGTGCCAGCAGCGTAATCCCCGTTCGGCCCCAGCATTTT

clone_size: NA
v_call: TRBV7-3
j_call: TRBJ2-5
d_call: NA
cdr3_length: 13
cdr3_aa: CASSSQGWETQYF
cdr3_nt: TGTGCCAGCAGCTCGCAGGGTTGGGAGACCCAGTACTTC

clone_size: NA
v_call: TRBV4-1
j_call: TRBJ1-1
d_call: NA
cdr3_length: 13
cdr3_aa: CASSQRQNTEAFF
cdr3_nt: TGCGCCAGCAGCCAACGACAGAACACTGAAGCTTTCTTT

clone_size: NA
v_call: TRBV27
j_call: TRBJ2-3
d_call: TRBD1
cdr3_length: 15
cdr3_aa: CASSPRDSHTDTQYF
cdr3_nt: TGTGCCAGCAGTCCCCGGGACAGTCACACAGATACGCAGTATTTT

clone_size: once
v_call: TRBV4-3
j_call: TRBJ2-1
d_call: NA
cdr3_length: 15
cdr3_aa: CASSHGDFSYNEQFF
cdr3_nt: TGCGCCAGCAGCCATGGGGACTTCTCCTACAATGAGCAGTTCTTC

clone_size: once
v_call: TRBV6-5
j_call: TRBJ2-7
d_call: TRBD1
cdr3_length: 14
cdr3_aa: CASSQTGGSYEQYF
cdr3_nt: TGTGCCAGCAGCCAGACAGGGGGGTCCTACGAGCAGTACTTC

clone_size: NA
v_call: TRBV6-6
j_call: TRBJ2-3
d_call: NA
cdr3_length: 14
cdr3_aa: CASQFFGGTDTQYF
cdr3_nt: NA

clone_size: NA
v_call: TRBV5-6
j_call: TRBJ2-1
d_call: NA
cdr3_length: 14
cdr3_aa: CASSPATTPNEQFF
cdr3_nt: TGTGCCAGCAGCCCCGCTACTACACCCAATGAGCAGTTCTTC

clone_size: NA
v_call: TRBV10-3
j_call: TRBJ1-1
d_call: NA
cdr3_length: 19
cdr3_aa: CATRTEEQEPPVGWTEAFF
cdr3_nt: TGTGCCACCCGAACGGAAGAACAGGAACCGCCTGTGGGGTGGACTGAAGCTTTCTTT

clone_size: NA
v_call: TRBV9
j_call: TRBJ2-1
d_call: NA
cdr3_length: 11
cdr3_aa: CASSARNEQFF
cdr3_nt: TGTGCCAGCAGCGCCCGTAATGAGCAGTTCTTC

clone_size: NA
v_call: TRBV7-6
j_call: TRBJ2-3
d_call: TRBD2
cdr3_length: 16
cdr3_aa: CASSFGAGGMADTQYF
cdr3_nt: TGTGCCAGCAGCTTTGGAGCGGGGGGCATGGCAGATACGCAGTATTTT

clone_size: NA
v_call: TRBV7-3
j_call: TRBJ2-7
d_call: TRBD1
cdr3_length: 13
cdr3_aa: CASSFQGANEQYF
cdr3_nt: TGTGCCAGCAGCTTCCAGGGGGCGAACGAGCAGTACTTC

clone_size: NA
v_call: TRBV6-5
j_call: TRBJ2-7
d_call: TRBD1
cdr3_length: 15
cdr3_aa: CASSYPDRITYEQYF
cdr3_nt: TGTGCCAGCAGTTACCCGGACAGGATTACCTACGAGCAGTACTTC

clone_size: NA
v_call: TRBV6-4
j_call: TRBJ2-1
d_call: NA
cdr3_length: 15
cdr3_aa: CASSDGGATYNEQFF
cdr3_nt: TGTGCCAGCAGTGACGGCGGGGCGACCTACAATGAGCAGTTCTTC

clone_size: NA
v_call: TRBV28
j_call: TRBJ2-7
d_call: NA
cdr3_length: 15
cdr3_aa: CASSIQGLRSYEQYF
cdr3_nt: TGTGCCAGCAGTATCCAGGGCCTGCGCTCCTACGAGCAGTACTTC

clone_size: NA
v_call: TRBV5-4
j_call: TRBJ2-7
d_call: NA
cdr3_length: 15
cdr3_aa: CASSLDGAPTYEQYF
cdr3_nt: TGTGCCAGCAGCTTGGATGGGGCACCTACCTACGAGCAGTACTTC

clone_size: NA
v_call: TRBV13
j_call: TRBJ2-3
d_call: TRBD1
cdr3_length: 16
cdr3_aa: CASSFWRDRGTDTQYF
cdr3_nt: TGTGCCAGCAGCTTTTGGCGGGACAGGGGTACAGATACGCAGTATTTT

clone_size: NA
v_call: TRBV27
j_call: TRBJ1-1
d_call: NA
cdr3_length: 16
cdr3_aa: CASSPLLRGGNTEAFF
cdr3_nt: TGTGCCAGCAGTCCACTGCTCAGGGGCGGGAACACTGAAGCTTTCTTT

clone_size: few
v_call: TRBV6-5
j_call: TRBJ1-6
d_call: NA
cdr3_length: 12
cdr3_aa: CASRAVRSPLHF
cdr3_nt: TGTGCCAGCAGGGCAGTACGATCACCCCTCCACTTT

clone_size: NA
v_call: TRBV6-4
j_call: TRBJ2-3
d_call: TRBD2
cdr3_length: 15
cdr3_aa: CASSETSGATDTQYF
cdr3_nt: TGTGCCAGCAGTGAAACTAGCGGGGCCACAGATACGCAGTATTTT

clone_size: NA
v_call: TRBV6-5
j_call: TRBJ1-1
d_call: NA
cdr3_length: 13
cdr3_aa: CASSRDRATEAFF
cdr3_nt: TGTGCCAGCAGCCGAGACAGAGCAACTGAAGCTTTCTTT

clone_size: NA
v_call: TRBV4-1
j_call: TRBJ2-1
d_call: NA
cdr3_length: 14
cdr3_aa: CASSPPGFTSRQFF
cdr3_nt: TGCGCCAGCAGCCCGCCCGGGTTTACTTCTAGGCAGTTCTTC

clone_size: NA
v_call: TRBV10-2
j_call: TRBJ2-1
d_call: TRBD1
cdr3_length: 14
cdr3_aa: CASARDRGSSEQFF
cdr3_nt: TGCGCCAGCGCCCGGGACAGGGGTTCAAGTGAGCAGTTCTTC

clone_size: NA
v_call: TRBV5-6
j_call: TRBJ2-3
d_call: TRBD2
cdr3_length: 15
cdr3_aa: CASSLGRGNTDTQYF
cdr3_nt: TGTGCCAGCAGCTTGGGGCGGGGGAACACAGATACGCAGTATTTT

clone_size: NA
v_call: TRBV6-1
j_call: TRBJ2-3
d_call: TRBD1
cdr3_length: 14
cdr3_aa: CASSEGQGADTQYF
cdr3_nt: TGTGCCAGCAGTGAGGGACAGGGGGCAGATACGCAGTATTTT

clone_size: NA
v_call: TRBV9
j_call: TRBJ2-1
d_call: TRBD2
cdr3_length: 14
cdr3_aa: CASSVAGGGDEQFF
cdr3_nt: TGTGCCAGCAGCGTAGCCGGGGGGGGCGATGAGCAGTTCTTC

clone_size: NA
v_call: TRBV7-2
j_call: TRBJ2-3
d_call: NA
cdr3_length: 16
cdr3_aa: CASSFLRVRGTDTQYF
cdr3_nt: TGTGCCAGCAGCTTCTTGAGGGTAAGGGGCACAGATACGCAGTATTTT

clone_size: NA
v_call: TRBV9
j_call: TRBJ2-2
d_call: NA
cdr3_length: 15
cdr3_aa: CASSVETGGTGELFF
cdr3_nt: TGTGCCAGCAGCGTAGAAACAGGAGGGACCGGGGAGCTGTTTTTT

clone_size: medium-sized
v_call: TRBV6-4
j_call: TRBJ2-2
d_call: NA
cdr3_length: 13
cdr3_aa: CASSDSATGELFF
cdr3_nt: TGTGCCAGCAGTGACTCAGCCACCGGGGAGCTGTTTTTT

clone_size: NA
v_call: TRBV6-7
j_call: TRBJ2-6
d_call: NA
cdr3_length: 16
cdr3_aa: CASSYRESSGANVLTF
cdr3_nt: TGTGCCAGCAGTTACAGGGAGAGCTCTGGGGCCAACGTCCTGACTTTC

clone_size: NA
v_call: TRBV5-5
j_call: TRBJ2-3
d_call: TRBD2
cdr3_length: 18
cdr3_aa: CASSFSTSGGPRTDTQYF
cdr3_nt: TGTGCCAGCAGCTTTTCAACTAGCGGGGGCCCGCGCACAGATACGCAGTATTTT

clone_size: NA
v_call: TRBV10-3
j_call: TRBJ2-1
d_call: NA
cdr3_length: 16
cdr3_aa: CAISGGQPSSYNEQFF
cdr3_nt: TGTGCCATCAGTGGTGGCCAACCCTCCTCCTACAATGAGCAGTTCTTC

clone_size: NA
v_call: TRBV10-3
j_call: TRBJ1-1
d_call: TRBD1
cdr3_length: 14
cdr3_aa: CAISDTGGVAEAFF
cdr3_nt: TGTGCCATCAGTGACACAGGGGGCGTCGCTGAAGCTTTCTTT